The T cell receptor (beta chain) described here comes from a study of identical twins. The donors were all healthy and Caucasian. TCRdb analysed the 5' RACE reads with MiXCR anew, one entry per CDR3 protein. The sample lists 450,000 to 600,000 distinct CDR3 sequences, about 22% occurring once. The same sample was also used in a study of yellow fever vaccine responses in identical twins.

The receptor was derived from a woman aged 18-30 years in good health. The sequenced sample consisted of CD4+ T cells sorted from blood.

The CDR3 bases are TGCAGCGTTGTGCTCTCCTACGAGCAGTACTTC. Its protein product is CSVVLSYEQYF. This chain links TRBV29-1 with TRBJ2-7; D is uncertain. V was cut by 4 bases and J by 0 bases, with 4 bases left in between. Germline CDR1 and CDR2: SQVTM and ANQGSEA. The CDR3 totals 11 residues.